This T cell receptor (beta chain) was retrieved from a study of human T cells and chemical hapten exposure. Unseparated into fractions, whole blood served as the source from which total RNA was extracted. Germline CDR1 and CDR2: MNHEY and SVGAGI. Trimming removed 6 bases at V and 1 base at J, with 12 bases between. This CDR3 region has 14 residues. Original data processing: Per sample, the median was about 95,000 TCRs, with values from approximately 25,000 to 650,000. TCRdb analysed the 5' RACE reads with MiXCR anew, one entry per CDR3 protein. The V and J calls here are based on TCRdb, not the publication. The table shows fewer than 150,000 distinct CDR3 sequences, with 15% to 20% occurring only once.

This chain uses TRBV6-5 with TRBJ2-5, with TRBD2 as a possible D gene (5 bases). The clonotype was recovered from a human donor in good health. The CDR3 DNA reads TGTGCCAGCAGGGGTATCGGACTCCAAGAGACCCAGTACTTC. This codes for CASRGIGLQETQYF.